This TCR beta chain originates from a study of response to subunit inactivated influenza vaccine. This clonotype has just a few counts. The antigen is unknown. TCRdb re-called the RT-PCR reads through MiXCR, storing one row per CDR3 protein. Counted here are 550,000 to 800,000 distinct CDR3 sequences, roughly 14% occurring once; the ten biggest clones make up 6% to 8%. Trimming cost V 3 bases and J 10 bases; bases outside gene matches: 1. The germline V gene has CDR1 GTSNPN and CDR2 SVGIG (reference sequence). This CDR3 is built from 13 residues. Findings and limits, study-wide: There was a suggestion from the authors that each seasonal influenza vaccination recruits few new T cells.

Here the sequenced sample was PBMCs from blood, taken approximately 15 days before vaccination. This clonotype was obtained from a man aged 50 to 60 who received an inactivated influenza vaccine. This chain uses TRBV30 with TRBJ2-1, with 15 bases lining up with TRBD2. In DNA, the CDR3 is TGTGCCTGGAGGGGACTAGCGGGGGGCGAGCAGTTCTTC. Protein product: CAWRGLAGGEQFF.